A single sample gave rise to the 30 T cell receptor beta chains below, sequenced in a study of blood T cell repertoires in COVID-19. Using immunoSEQ multiplex PCR, the repertoire was profiled, and TCRdb retains in-frame clones only, with some absent. The data show hundreds of thousands of clones, more than 75% seen once. The specimen sequenced was peripheral blood. The receptors were gathered from a man aged 60 to 69 who had recovered from COVID-19.

The chain has TRBV13 and TRBJ1-1; D gene unclear. There are 14 residues in the CDR3. Per the germline V gene, CDR1 is PRHDT and CDR2 is FYEKMQ (reference sequence). Trimming took off 4 bases at V and 1 base at J, with 10 bases between the two ends. CDR3 sequence reads: CASSSQRRNTEAFF. The CDR3 coding sequence is TGTGCCAGCAGCTCTCAAAGGAGGAACACTGAAGCTTTCTTT.

The rearrangement uses TRBV7-2 and TRBJ1-2, with 10 bases lining up with TRBD1. Trimming removed 5 bases from V and 7 bases from J; junction bases left unmatched: 13. Per germline, CDR1 SGHTA and CDR2 FQGNSA. The CDR3 covers 16 residues. This CDR3 reads CASSPERGQGLGGYTF. The CDR3 bases are TGTGCCAGCAGCCCAGAGAGGGGACAGGGGCTTGGTGGCTACACCTTC.

The V and J genes are TRBV5-1 and TRBJ2-1, with 13 bases matching TRBD2. V lost 0 bases and J lost 7; bases outside the gene matches: 1. The CDR3 sequence is 15 residues long. In germline, CDR1 is SGHRS, CDR2 YFSETQ. The CDR3 sequence is CASSLELAGGNEQFF. The CDR3, as DNA: TGCGCCAGCAGCTTGGAACTAGCGGGAGGGAATGAGCAGTTCTTC.

This chain connects TRBV10-3 to TRBJ1-6; 7 bases map to TRBD1. Germline CDR1 reads ENHRY; CDR2 reads SYGVKD. V dropped 3 bases and J dropped 7; count of bases not matched to a gene: 12. The CDR3 is made up of 17 amino acids. CDR3: CAISDSGTVRGNSPLHF. The CDR3 region has the DNA TGTGCCATCAGTGACTCCGGGACAGTAAGAGGGAATTCACCCCTCCACTTT.

V gene TRBV7-8 combines with J gene TRBJ2-3; TRBD2 aligns across 14 bases. The germline CDR1 and CDR2 sequences are SGHVS and FQNEAQ. V shed 6 bases and J 5 bases; nucleotides not matched to a gene: 10. This CDR3 has 17 residues. The CDR3 sequence: CASSRLTSGGAGDTQYF. The CDR3 region has the DNA TGTGCCAGCAGTCGCCTGACTAGCGGGGGGGCGGGAGATACGCAGTATTTT.

The chain combines TRBV3-1 (or the pseudogene TRBV3-2) with TRBJ1-1; tentatively, D is TRBD1 (5 bases). Germline V lookup: CDR1 LGHDT, CDR2 YNNKEL (reference sequence). Trimming took 4 bases from V and 3 from J, leaving 12 bases between them. The CDR3 length is 14 residues. CDR3 region: CASSPDSGYTEAFF. Written as DNA, the CDR3 is TGTGCCAGCAGCCCCGACAGTGGGTACACTGAAGCTTTCTTT.

This clone is a singleton in its sample. The rearrangement uses TRBV9 and TRBJ1-5; TRBD1 might be the D (5 bases). Germline assignment: CDR1 SGDLS and CDR2 YYNGEE. The V end was cut by 2 bases, the J end by 7 bases, with 10 bases between. The CDR3 consists of 13 residues. The CDR3 bases are TGTGCCAGCAGCGTCAGGGAAGCCCAGCCCCAGCATTTT. Its translation: CASSVREAQPQHF.

This clone appeared once. The V gene is TRBV6-5, the J gene TRBJ2-1, with 14 bases fitting TRBD2. This CDR3 is built from 15 residues. J gave up 9 bases and V 5 bases, and 6 bases lay outside the gene matches. Germline CDR1 is MNHEY and CDR2 is SVGAGI. CDR3 sequence (DNA): TGTGCCAGCAGTACGGGACTAGCGGGAGCAGGTGAGCAGTTCTTC. It translates to CASSTGLAGAGEQFF.

V and J are TRBV15 and TRBJ1-4; D uncertain. Trimming left V 0 bases short and J 7 bases short, with 6 bases between. Germline assignment: CDR1 LNHNV and CDR2 YYDKDF (reference sequence). The CDR3 contains 13 residues. CDR3 sequence (DNA): TGTGCCACCAGCAGAGATCTCGGTGAAAAACTGTTTTTT. Residues: CATSRDLGEKLFF.

V usage is TRBV27 and J usage is TRBJ2-7; 9 bases map to TRBD2. Per the germline V gene, CDR1 is MNHEY and CDR2 is SMNVEV (reference sequence). Unmatched junction bases numbered 11, after V lost 3 bases and J lost 8 bases. This CDR3 has 15 residues. CDR3: CASSFPRLTSGKQYF. CDR3 in DNA: TGTGCCAGCAGTTTCCCGCGTCTGACTAGCGGAAAGCAGTACTTC.

V usage is TRBV5-1 and J usage is TRBJ2-5; D possibly corresponds to TRBD2 (6 bases). The germline V gene has CDR1 SGHRS and CDR2 YFSETQ. Between the trimmed V and J ends, which lost 7 bases and 2 bases, there was a span of 12 bases. The CDR3 loop spans 13 amino acids. As DNA, the CDR3 is TGCGCCAGCGAGCTGGAGGGACAAGAGACCCAGTACTTC. As protein: CASELEGQETQYF.

The chain joins TRBV5-6 to TRBJ2-3, with 8 bases fitting TRBD2. The CDR3 length is 15 residues. V gave up 1 base and J gave up 4 bases; unmatched junction bases: 5. Germline V gene sequence: CDR1 SGHDT, CDR2 YYEEEE. The CDR3 here is CASSLISGVPDTQYF. CDR3 nucleotide sequence: TGTGCCAGCAGCTTGATTAGCGGGGTCCCAGATACGCAGTATTTT.

The chain employs TRBV7-3 and TRBJ1-1; TRBD1 matches 8 bases. The length of the CDR3 is 15 residues. V lost 2 bases, J lost 3 bases, and 5 bases stayed unmatched. The germline CDR1 and CDR2 sequences are SGHTA and FQGTGA. The CDR3 DNA is TGTGCCAGCAGCTTACAGGGGACAGGAGACACTGAAGCTTTCTTT. Encoded protein: CASSLQGTGDTEAFF.

The chain is built from TRBV5-1 and TRBJ1-2; D is perhaps TRBD1 (6 bases). Germline loops: CDR1 SGHRS, CDR2 YFSETQ. CDR3 size: 14 residues. With 0 bases removed from V and 6 bases from J, the gap between germline ends came to 12 bases. CDR3 sequence: CASSLAGTMDGYTF. The CDR3 bases are TGCGCCAGCAGCTTGGCCGGGACAATGGATGGCTACACCTTC.

The V gene is TRBV3-1 (or the pseudogene TRBV3-2), the J gene TRBJ2-5; D perhaps matches TRBD1 (5 bases). Trimming removed 4 bases at V and 2 bases at J, with 11 bases between. Germline CDR1 reads LGHDT; CDR2 reads YNNKEL (reference sequence). This CDR3 has 14 amino acids. The CDR3 spells CASSPWTFQETQYF. The CDR3 region has the DNA TGTGCCAGCAGCCCTTGGACATTTCAAGAGACCCAGTACTTC.

The J gene is TRBJ2-3, the V gene TRBV19, with TRBD2 identical over 7 bases. CDR1 is LNHDA, CDR2 SQIVND, per germline (reference sequence). The V gene end was trimmed by 2 bases and the J gene end by 3 bases; junction bases not matched to a gene: 8. This CDR3 has 16 residues. The CDR3 here is CASSIPSGKFTDTQYF. The DNA for the CDR3 is TGTGCCAGTAGTATACCTAGCGGCAAATTTACAGATACGCAGTATTTT.

The chain employs TRBV7-9 and TRBJ2-7; the D is unclear. The CDR3 is 12 amino acids. V lost 5 bases, J lost 7 bases, and 12 bases lay in between. Germline V gene sequence: CDR1 SEHNR, CDR2 FQNEAQ (reference sequence). The CDR3 sequence is CASSPTSGEQYF. In nucleotides, the CDR3 is TGTGCCAGCAGCCCGACCTCCGGGGAGCAGTACTTC.

The CDR3 protein is CASSFAQGYTDTQYF. CDR3 DNA: TGCGCCAGCAGCTTCGCACAGGGATACACAGATACGCAGTATTTT. The V call is TRBV5-1, the J call TRBJ2-3, with D maybe TRBD1 (6 bases). Looked up from germline, CDR1 is SGHRS and CDR2 is YFSETQ. Trimming removed 2 bases at V and 2 bases at J, with 12 bases between. This CDR3 is 15 amino acids long.

The chain is built from TRBV20-1 and TRBJ1-2; D is undetermined. The V and J ends lost 3 bases and 1 base respectively, with 6 bases between them. The CDR3 sequence is 12 residues long. The germline gives CDR1 DFQATT, CDR2 SNEGSKA (reference sequence). The DNA of the CDR3 is TGCAGTGCTAGTTCGGTTAACTATGGCTACACCTTC. Protein sequence: CSASSVNYGYTF.

The V and J genes are TRBV27 and TRBJ1-1, with TRBD1 matching 9 bases. The CDR3 is 21 residues long. Germline V CDR1 and CDR2: MNHEY, SMNVEV (reference sequence). V was pared by 2 bases and J by 0 bases, with 19 bases of the junction left unmatched. Written as DNA, the CDR3 is TGTGCCAGCAGTTTAAGGGGGACAGGGCGGCTCTTGGAGGGAATGAACACTGAAGCTTTCTTT. Encoded protein: CASSLRGTGRLLEGMNTEAFF.

The chain has TRBV6-4 and TRBJ1-5, with D maybe TRBD1 (5 bases). The V gene lost 3 bases and the J gene lost 7 bases, with 13 bases spanning the gap. The CDR3 has 14 residues. In germline, CDR1 is MRHNA, CDR2 SNTAGT. Here the CDR3 reads CASSEGGARQPQHF. The CDR3 bases are TGTGCCAGCAGTGAAGGCGGGGCTCGCCAGCCCCAGCATTTT.

Written as DNA, the CDR3 is TGTGCCAGCAGCTCGGGACAGGGGGCCATTCAGCCCCAGCATTTT. Translated: CASSSGQGAIQPQHF. The V call is TRBV7-6, the J call TRBJ1-5, with TRBD1 matching over 12 bases. CDR1 SGHVS and CDR2 FNYEAQ come from the germline V gene. V dropped 4 bases and J dropped 6; count of bases not matched to a gene: 4. The CDR3 totals 15 residues.

The V and J genes are TRBV29-1 and TRBJ1-1; D is uncertain. The CDR3 runs 10 residues. Germline V gene data show CDR1 as SQVTM and CDR2 as ANQGSEA. Trimming left V 8 bases short and J 6 bases short, with 10 bases between. Here the CDR3 DNA reads TGCAGCACAACAGTGGCTGAAGCTTTCTTT. This sequence encodes CSTTVAEAFF.

The chain carries TRBV7-7 and TRBJ1-1; no firm D call. The germline V gene has CDR1 SSHAT and CDR2 FNYEAQ (reference sequence). The CDR3 loop spans 15 amino acids. Trimming cost V 4 bases and J 1 base, with 13 bases left between them. DNA for the CDR3: TGTGCCAGCAGCTCCTTTAACTCAGGGAACACTGAAGCTTTCTTT. Amino acid sequence: CASSSFNSGNTEAFF.

The rearrangement links TRBV30 to TRBJ2-6; D is possibly TRBD2 (7 bases). Germline-derived CDR1 and CDR2 are GTSNPN and SVGIG (reference sequence). This CDR3 is built from 16 residues. Trimming removed 7 bases from V and 4 bases from J, with 20 bases in between. The CDR3 reads CALGAWGGLGANVLTF. CDR3 in DNA: TGTGCCTTGGGCGCCTGGGGGGGCTTGGGGGCCAACGTCCTGACTTTC. Full variable domain (rest looked up from reference TRBV30 and TRBJ2-6): SQTIHQWPATLVQPVGSPLSLECTVEGTSNPNLYWYRQAAGRGLQLLFYSVGIGQISSEVPQNLSASRPQDRQFILSSKKLLLSDSGFYLCALGAWGGLGANVLTFGAGSRLTVL.

The chain carries TRBV7-2 and TRBJ1-5, with D possibly matching TRBD1 (5 bases). V was pared by 1 base and J by 4 bases, with 20 bases between. Germline CDR1 reads SGHTA; CDR2 reads FQGNSA. The CDR3 length is 18 residues. CDR3 loop: CASSLGVGNRPRNQPQHF. As DNA, the CDR3 is TGTGCCAGCAGCTTAGGCGTGGGGAACAGGCCGCGGAATCAGCCCCAGCATTTT.

The gene calls are TRBV7-2 and TRBJ2-6; 10 positions match TRBD1. Looked up from germline, CDR1 is SGHTA and CDR2 is FQGNSA. Trimming cost V 0 bases and J 1 base; bases outside gene matches: 9. CDR3 length equals 20 residues. CDR3 region: CASSLATPGQGRSGANVLTF. The CDR3 DNA sequence: TGTGCCAGCAGCTTAGCGACACCGGGACAGGGGAGGTCTGGGGCCAACGTCCTGACTTTC.

The chain combines TRBV30 with TRBJ2-1; weak D call: TRBD2 (6 bases). Deletions cut 0 bases from V and 9 bases from J, with 15 bases between. From germline, CDR1 is GTSNPN and CDR2 SVGIG (reference sequence). The CDR3 consists of 14 residues. CDR3 residues: CAWSVTKRGGEQFF. CDR3 sequence (DNA): TGTGCCTGGAGTGTCACCAAAAGGGGAGGTGAGCAGTTCTTC.

The rearrangement uses TRBV7-9 and TRBJ1-1, with 9 positions matching TRBD1. The CDR3 is 15 amino acids. The trim removed 4 bases at V and 5 bases at J, leaving 8 bases unmatched. Germline loops: CDR1 SEHNR, CDR2 FQNEAQ (reference sequence). DNA of the CDR3: TGTGCCAGCAGCTACTGGACAGGGGCGGTGACTGAAGCTTTCTTT. Its translation is CASSYWTGAVTEAFF.

This clone came up many times. The chain couples TRBV27 to TRBJ2-1, with a possible D match to TRBD2 (5 bases). This CDR3 has 18 residues. Germline CDR1 MNHEY, CDR2 SMNVEV (reference sequence). Trimming stripped 4 bases from V and 4 bases from J, with 23 bases between. In DNA form, the CDR3 reads TGTGCCAGCAGTTCACAAGCACTAGGGTGGGCAAGATACAATGAGCAGTTCTTC. Its protein product is CASSSQALGWARYNEQFF.